What follows are 32 T cell receptor beta chains derived from one specimen sequenced in a study of shared clonotypes between healthy human individuals. The data were produced by immunoSEQ multiplex PCR, yet TCRdb's version contains in-frame clones alone and is incomplete. Among 2 million to 2.5 million clones, approximately 95% were seen once, and the ten largest hold roughly 0.13%. Specimen: naive CD4+ T cells sorted from blood. As for subset: CD45RA+ positively selected. These receptors originate from a man aged 18 to 29 in good health.

This clone was found once. The chain is built from TRBV9 and TRBJ2-3; a weak D match, TRBD2 (5 bases). CDR1 SGDLS and CDR2 YYNGEE come from the germline V gene. This CDR3 is built from 15 residues. V shed 4 bases and J shed 0 bases, with 12 bases lying between them. The DNA for the CDR3 is TGTGCCAGCAGCCCCCATAGCGCTAGCACAGATACGCAGTATTTT. Its protein is CASSPHSASTDTQYF.

This chain joins TRBV30 and TRBJ1-1, with 7 bases lining up with TRBD1. The length of the CDR3 is 13 residues. Germline lookup yields CDR1 GTSNPN and CDR2 SVGIG (reference sequence). With 2 bases clipped from V and 4 bases from J, the junction kept 4 bases outside the gene matches. CDR3 residues: CAWSPQGFTEAFF. CDR3 nucleotides: TGTGCCTGGAGTCCACAGGGGTTCACTGAAGCTTTCTTT.

This clone is a singleton in its sample. Other DNA sequences of this sample code for an identical CDR3. V is TRBV20-1 and J is TRBJ1-2; D gene unclear. Germline V gene sequence: CDR1 DFQATT, CDR2 SNEGSKA (reference sequence). V dropped 4 bases and J dropped 6 bases, with 6 bases sitting between them. The CDR3 spans 10 residues. The CDR3 here is CSATPDGYTF. CDR3 in DNA: TGCAGTGCTACGCCGGATGGCTACACCTTC.

The chain recombines TRBV19 with TRBJ2-4, with D maybe TRBD2 (6 bases). V was shortened by 8 bases and J by 5 bases, with 10 bases between the two germline ends. The CDR3 is 12 amino acids. The V gene's germline CDR1 is LNHDA and CDR2 SQIVND (reference sequence). Written as DNA, the CDR3 is TGTGCCAGTTCGCGGGGAGAAAACATTCAGTACTTC. This gives the protein CASSRGENIQYF.

The chain uses TRBV30 and TRBJ2-1; 7 nucleotides line up with TRBD1. Per germline, CDR1 GTSNPN and CDR2 SVGIG (reference sequence). This CDR3 region has 16 residues. Trimming removed 4 bases from V and 5 bases from J; junction bases left unmatched: 14. CDR3 region: CAWIHWGTAPNNEQFF. For the CDR3, the DNA is TGTGCCTGGATCCATTGGGGGACAGCCCCAAACAATGAGCAGTTCTTC.

The chain recombines TRBV5-6 with TRBJ1-5; D remains ambiguous. V shed 1 base and J shed 7 bases, with 6 bases lying between them. CDR1 and CDR2 from the germline V gene are SGHDT and YYEEEE. This CDR3 has 12 amino acids. The CDR3 DNA sequence: TGTGCCAGCAGCTTGTTTGGACAGCCCCAGCATTTT. Encoded protein: CASSLFGQPQHF. Full variable domain (remainder filled in from reference TRBV5-6 and TRBJ1-5): DAGVTQSPTHLIKTRGQQVTLRCSPKSGHDTVSWYQQALGQGPQFIFQYYEEEERQRGNFPDRFSGHQFPNYSSELNVNALLLGDSALYLCASSLFGQPQHFGDGTRLSIL.

This chain joins TRBV5-1 and TRBJ2-1, with no clear D. V was shortened by 4 bases and J by 1 base, with 18 bases between the two germline ends. The CDR3 covers 17 residues. Germline CDR1 is SGHRS and CDR2 is YFSETQ. The CDR3 bases are TGCGCCAGCAGCACCGGCAGAGAACCCCTATCCTACAATGAGCAGTTCTTC. Amino acids: CASSTGREPLSYNEQFF.

This chain links TRBV5-1 with TRBJ2-5; D remains unclear. Germline assignment: CDR1 SGHRS and CDR2 YFSETQ. Trimming shortened V by 4 bases and J by 5 bases, and 18 bases separated the two germline ends. This CDR3 spans 15 amino acids. For the CDR3, the DNA is TGCGCCAGCAGCGGAAGGATACCCCCGATGGAGACCCAGTACTTC. This gives the protein CASSGRIPPMETQYF. Together with reference TRBV5-1 and TRBJ2-5, the CDR3 gives the full variable domain: KAGVTQTPRYLIKTRGQQVTLSCSPISGHRSVSWYQQTPGQGLQFLFEYFSETQRNKGNFPGRFSGRQFSNSRSEMNVSTLELGDSALYLCASSGRIPPMETQYFGPGTRLLVL.

This clone came up once. The V call is TRBV30, the J call TRBJ2-4; TRBD1 matches at 7 bases. The CDR3 covers 16 residues. J lost 0 bases, V lost 3 bases, and 8 bases had no gene match. The germline CDR1 and CDR2 sequences are GTSNPN and SVGIG (reference sequence). The CDR3 loop is CAWRQGQTLAKNIQYF. As DNA, the CDR3 is TGTGCCTGGAGACAGGGACAGACTCTAGCCAAAAACATTCAGTACTTC.

This chain connects TRBV7-2 to TRBJ2-2; the D call may be TRBD1 or TRBD2 (5 bases each). Germline V gene sequence: CDR1 SGHTA, CDR2 FQGNSA. The CDR3 is 16 amino acids. The V end lost 4 bases, the J end lost 4 bases, and 16 bases lay between the germline ends. The CDR3 protein is CASSSSSVGTTGELFF. DNA of the CDR3: TGTGCCAGCAGCTCCTCGTCGGTCGGGACCACCGGGGAGCTGTTTTTT.

The V and J genes are TRBV5-1 and TRBJ1-1; tentative D call: TRBD1 (6 bases). The germline CDR1 and CDR2 sequences are SGHRS and YFSETQ. This CDR3 has 14 residues. V gave up 4 bases and J gave up 4 bases, with 14 bases separating them. CDR3 bases: TGCGCCAGCAGCCCAGGGGTAACCACCACTGAAGCTTTCTTT. It encodes CASSPGVTTTEAFF.

The chain joins TRBV21-1 to TRBJ1-3; the table's D call of TRBD1 was not tested on the DNA. TRBV21-1 is designated a pseudogene. The length of the CDR3 is 16 residues. The CDR3 DNA follows: TGTGCCAGCAGCAAAGCACCAGGGGAACCTGGAAACACCATATATTTT. Protein: CASSKAPGEPGNTIYF.

Only one count was recorded for this clone. The chain employs TRBV5-1 and TRBJ2-1; 9 nucleotides line up with TRBD1. The CDR3 spans 15 residues. The junction had 8 bases not matched to a gene; V was cut back by 4 bases and J by 6 bases. In germline, CDR1 is SGHRS, CDR2 YFSETQ. Here the CDR3 reads CASSPGTGTGNEQFF. CDR3 nucleotides: TGCGCCAGCAGCCCCGGGACAGGGACGGGCAATGAGCAGTTCTTC.

The V gene is TRBV6-1, the J gene TRBJ1-4; unclear D gene. V was pared by 6 bases and J by 7 bases, with 15 bases between. Germline V gives CDR1 MNHNS, CDR2 SASEGT. CDR3 length: 14 residues. The CDR3 loop is CASRSRTLIEKLFF. CDR3 sequence (DNA): TGTGCCAGCAGATCCAGGACCCTAATTGAAAAACTGTTTTTT.

The chain recombines TRBV7-2 with TRBJ2-7, with TRBD2 as a possible D gene (5 bases). Germline V CDR1 and CDR2: SGHTA, FQGNSA. CDR3 length: 15 amino acids. The V end lost 1 base, the J end lost 0 bases, and 10 bases lay between the germline ends. The CDR3 region is CASSLGGLTSYEQYF. DNA of the CDR3: TGTGCCAGCAGCTTAGGAGGGTTGACCTCCTACGAGCAGTACTTC. The variable domain in full, with the rest retrieved from reference TRBV7-2 and TRBJ2-7, is GAGVSQSPSNKVTEKGKDVELRCDPISGHTALYWYRQSLGQGLEFLIYFQGNSAPDKSGLPSDRFSAERTGGSVSTLTIQRTQQEDSAVYLCASSLGGLTSYEQYFGPGTRLTVT.

This chain connects TRBV18 to TRBJ2-1; no clear D. V lost 0 bases to trimming and J lost 6 bases, with 12 bases between them. Looked up from germline, CDR1 is KGHSH and CDR2 is LQKENI. This CDR3 contains 15 residues. CDR3 region: CASSPPGSSLNEQFF. The DNA for the CDR3 is TGTGCCAGCTCACCACCGGGCAGTTCACTCAATGAGCAGTTCTTC.

DNA for the CDR3: TGTGCCTGGAGTTCACTAGCGAACACCGGGGAGCTGTTTTTT. Protein product: CAWSSLANTGELFF. This chain links TRBV30 with TRBJ2-2, with D perhaps matching TRBD2 (5 bases). The CDR3 consists of 14 residues. The germline V gene encodes CDR1 GTSNPN and CDR2 SVGIG (reference sequence). V lost 2 bases and J 0 bases, leaving 7 bases between the germline ends.

The gene calls are TRBV2 and TRBJ2-6, with TRBD1 matching 7 bases. The CDR3 totals 16 residues. V shed 6 bases, J shed 1 base, and the junction held 6 bases outside the gene matches. The V gene's germline CDR1 is SNHLY and CDR2 FYNNEI. The CDR3 nucleotides are TGTGCCAGCAGAAAGGGGGCGGTGTCTGGGGCCAACGTCCTGACTTTC. Its translation: CASRKGAVSGANVLTF.

The CDR3 reads CASSPWTGEKLFF. The CDR3 DNA reads TGTGCCAGCAGCCCATGGACGGGGGAAAAACTGTTTTTT. The chain links TRBV7-9 to TRBJ1-4; no clear D gene. V was cut by 5 bases and J by 8 bases, with 12 bases left in between. The CDR3 is 13 amino acids. The germline V gene has CDR1 SEHNR and CDR2 FQNEAQ (reference sequence).

The chain uses TRBV10-3 and TRBJ2-3; possible D gene TRBD2, 6 bases. V was cut by 2 bases and J by 8 bases, with 11 bases left in between. Germline V CDR1 and CDR2: ENHRY, SYGVKD. This CDR3 spans 13 amino acids. Here the CDR3 reads CAISEGREATQYF. CDR3 coding DNA: TGTGCCATCAGTGAGGGCAGGGAGGCTACGCAGTATTTT.

This clone was seen only once. The genes are TRBV7-6 and TRBJ2-1; D uncertain. The V gene's germline CDR1 is SGHVS and CDR2 FNYEAQ. V lost 5 bases and J 2 bases, leaving 16 bases between the germline ends. The CDR3 length is 16 residues. This CDR3 reads CASSADLPATYNEQFF. In DNA form, the CDR3 reads TGTGCCAGCAGCGCAGACTTACCCGCTACCTACAATGAGCAGTTCTTC. Looking up the rest from reference TRBV7-6 and TRBJ2-1 gives the full variable domain: GAGVSQSPRYKVTKRGQDVALRCDPISGHVSLYWYRQALGQGPEFLTYFNYEAQQDKSGLPNDRFSAERPEGSISTLTIQRTEQRDSAMYRCASSADLPATYNEQFFGPGTRLTVL.

The CDR3 region has the DNA TGCGCCAGCAGCTGGGTGGAAGACACTGAAGCTTTCTTT. Translated: CASSWVEDTEAFF. This chain joins TRBV5-1 and TRBJ1-1; D unclear. Germline lookup yields CDR1 SGHRS and CDR2 YFSETQ. CDR3 size: 13 residues. V lost 3 bases and J 3 bases, leaving 9 bases between the germline ends.

J is TRBJ1-6 and V is TRBV6-5; TRBD1 aligns across 8 bases. CDR3 size: 14 residues. After removal of 7 bases from V and 4 bases from J, the junction contained 3 bases not matched to a gene. Germline values: CDR1 MNHEY, CDR2 SVGAGI. For the CDR3, the DNA is TGTGCCAGCATGGGGACAGGATATAATTCACCCCTCCACTTT. This gives the protein CASMGTGYNSPLHF.

The chain links TRBV18 to TRBJ2-1; 12 nucleotides line up with TRBD2. The trim removed 3 bases at V and 10 bases at J, leaving 16 bases unmatched. Germline V gene lookup returns CDR1 KGHSH and CDR2 LQKENI. CDR3 length: 18 amino acids. CDR3 sequence reads: CASSPLASGGAEGGEQFF. The CDR3 region has the DNA TGTGCCAGCTCACCCCTGGCTAGCGGGGGGGCCGAAGGCGGCGAGCAGTTCTTC.

The V and J genes are TRBV10-1 and TRBJ2-3, with 8 bases aligning to TRBD2. The trim removed 1 base at V and 2 bases at J, leaving 17 bases unmatched. The CDR3 runs 20 residues. Germline V gene sequence: CDR1 WNHNN, CDR2 SYGVQD (reference sequence). The CDR3: CASSEFTSGRAVIITDTQYF. CDR3 nucleotides: TGCGCCAGCAGTGAGTTTACATCCGGGAGGGCCGTCATCATCACAGATACGCAGTATTTT.

J is TRBJ2-2 and V is TRBV5-1, with TRBD2 matching 10 bases. The CDR3 contains 16 residues. The J segment lost 6 bases and the V segment lost 4 bases, leaving 9 bases of the junction unmatched. CDR1 is SGHRS, CDR2 YFSETQ, per germline. CDR3: CASSGASLAGAGELFF. In DNA form, the CDR3 reads TGCGCCAGCAGCGGTGCCTCGCTAGCGGGAGCCGGGGAGCTGTTTTTT. Based on the CDR3 plus reference TRBV5-1 and TRBJ2-2, the full variable domain is KAGVTQTPRYLIKTRGQQVTLSCSPISGHRSVSWYQQTPGQGLQFLFEYFSETQRNKGNFPGRFSGRQFSNSRSEMNVSTLELGDSALYLCASSGASLAGAGELFFGEGSRLTVL.

The chain joins TRBV9 to TRBJ2-7, with a possible D match to TRBD1 (5 bases). The CDR3 totals 13 residues. Trimming stripped 3 bases from V and 0 bases from J, with 7 bases between. Germline assignment: CDR1 SGDLS and CDR2 YYNGEE. This CDR3 is CASSEGFSYEQYF. CDR3 in DNA: TGTGCCAGCAGCGAGGGGTTCTCCTACGAGCAGTACTTC. The whole variable domain, filled in from reference TRBV9 and TRBJ2-7, reads DSGVTQTPKHLITATGQRVTLRCSPRSGDLSVYWYQQSLDQGLQFLIQYYNGEERAKGNILERFSAQQFPDLHSELNLSSLELGDSALYFCASSEGFSYEQYFGPGTRLTVT.

The genes are TRBV15 and TRBJ2-5; D perhaps matches TRBD1 (6 bases). The CDR3 is 15 residues long. Germline V lookup: CDR1 LNHNV, CDR2 YYDKDF (reference sequence). Deletions cut 6 bases from V and 1 base from J, with 15 bases between. The chain's CDR3 is CATSYLQGLQETQYF. DNA for the CDR3: TGTGCCACCAGTTACTTACAGGGCCTCCAAGAGACCCAGTACTTC.

The chain combines TRBV6-6 with TRBJ2-1, with D unresolved. This CDR3 has 12 amino acids. The ends were cut back, 7 bases at V and 4 bases at J, with 8 bases in the middle. Per the germline V gene, CDR1 is MNHNY and CDR2 is SVGAGI (reference sequence). The CDR3 reads CASKLGYNEQFF. The DNA for the CDR3 is TGTGCCAGCAAGCTAGGGTACAATGAGCAGTTCTTC.

V usage is TRBV10-3 and J usage is TRBJ1-2; D perhaps matches TRBD1 (5 bases). This CDR3 region has 15 residues. V was pared by 6 bases and J by 4 bases, with 18 bases between. CDR1 ENHRY and CDR2 SYGVKD come from the germline V gene. The CDR3 coding sequence is TGTGCCATCAGAGAGGACGGAGGGGTACCCTATGGCTACACCTTC. It specifies CAIREDGGVPYGYTF.

V usage is TRBV2 and J usage is TRBJ1-2, with D maybe TRBD1 (6 bases). In germline, CDR1 is SNHLY, CDR2 FYNNEI. The CDR3 runs to 15 residues. Trimming took 5 bases from V and 4 from J, leaving 17 bases between them. The CDR3 DNA reads as TGTGCCAGCAGTCCAAGGACAGAAGTGGGCTATGGCTACACCTTC. This gives the protein CASSPRTEVGYGYTF.

The rearrangement links TRBV7-9 to TRBJ2-7; D uncertain. CDR3 length equals 12 residues. Germline V lookup: CDR1 SEHNR, CDR2 FQNEAQ (reference sequence). V gave up 8 bases and J gave up 0 bases, with 8 bases separating them. The chain's CDR3 is CASAAVSYEQYF. For the CDR3, the DNA is TGTGCCAGCGCGGCTGTCTCCTACGAGCAGTACTTC.